This T cell receptor (beta chain) appears in the sequencing data of a study of early T cells in non-severe SARS-CoV-2 infection. Study-level information: Investigators sequenced bulk RNA drawn from unsorted whole blood, and chains remained unpaired.

Germline CDR1 and CDR2: DFQATT and SNEGSKA (reference sequence). The V gene lost 4 bases and the J gene lost 3 bases, with 9 bases spanning the gap. The CDR3 is 12 residues long. TCRdb analysed the 5' RACE reads with MiXCR anew, one entry per CDR3 protein. The data hold 100,000 or so distinct CDR3 sequences, with 16% observed a single time. The chain couples TRBV20-1 to TRBJ2-5; D is unclear. This receptor was taken from an adult who was a healthcare worker with PCR-confirmed SARS-CoV-2 infection or an uninfected control (not recorded which). The sample was whole blood, taken at baseline. CDR3 DNA: TGCAGTGCTACCGATTTTAAAGAGACCCAGTACTTC. It translates to CSATDFKETQYF.